Listed below are T cell receptor beta chains from one sample, sequenced in a study of long-term antiretroviral therapy in people with HIV. Clones were read by immunoSEQ multiplex PCR, and TCRdb kept only the in-frame ones, dropping some. The data contain 15,000 to 20,000 clones, more than 75% of them seen just once; the ten biggest clones take up around 12%. The sequences come from unsorted PBMCs, collected 6.9 years after starting antiretroviral therapy. Source of these receptors: a man aged 50 or older with HIV. Each CDR3 is given with its conserved first and last residue. Each record gives: CDR3 length, clone size, D gene, V gene, J gene, CDR3 DNA, CDR3 protein. The D gene is left open where the match is weak. Size is stated for part of the rows, as once, few or many counts, or as a class when the clone is expanded.

>14|.|.|TRBV18|TRBJ1-1
TGTGCCAGCTCGCCAACCCAACTTGACACTGAAGCTTTCTTT
CASSPTQLDTEAFF
>15|.|TRBD2|TRBV13|TRBJ2-7
TGTGCCAGCAGCCCAGGACTAGCGGGAATCTACGAGCAGTACTTC
CASSPGLAGIYEQYF
>16|.|.|TRBV28|TRBJ1-1
TGTGCCAGCAGTTTAGGCGTCGGGGGCTACTTCACTGAAGCTTTCTTT
CASSLGVGGYFTEAFF
>13|.|.|TRBV6-6|TRBJ2-5
TGTGCCAGCAGTGTCGACAGAAGGGAGACCCAGTACTTC
CASSVDRRETQYF
>16|.|TRBD2|TRBV7-2|TRBJ2-7
TGTGCCAGCAGCTTAGTGAGCGGGGCCCGTTCCTACGAGCAGTACTTC
CASSLVSGARSYEQYF
>15|.|.|TRBV9|TRBJ2-1
TGTGCCAGCAGCGTAGAGGGGGACTATAACAATGAGCAGTTCTTC
CASSVEGDYNNEQFF
>15|.|.|TRBV7-2|TRBJ2-7
TGTGCCAGCAGCTTGTTGCCGGACGGCGCCTACGAGCAGTACTTC
CASSLLPDGAYEQYF
>15|.|.|TRBV9|TRBJ2-1
TGTGCCAGCAGCCCCCGAACGGACTCTGCCGGTGAGCAGTTCTTC
CASSPRTDSAGEQFF
>15|.|TRBD2|TRBV6-6|TRBJ2-7
TGTGCCAGCAGTACAGGACTAGCGGCTAACTACGAGCAGTACTTC
CASSTGLAANYEQYF
>14|.|TRBD1|TRBV29-1|TRBJ2-7
TGCAGCGTAGGGGGGGACAGGGTGACCTACGAGCAGTACTTC
CSVGGDRVTYEQYF
>15|.|TRBD2|TRBV5-1|TRBJ2-1
TGCGCCAGCAGCCAGGGACTAGCGGGAGATCTGGAGCAGTTCTTC
CASSQGLAGDLEQFF
>16|.|TRBD2|TRBV5-4|TRBJ2-4
TGTGCCAGCAGCTTGGTGGGAGGGAGGGCCAAAAACATTCAGTACTTC
CASSLVGGRAKNIQYF
>16|.|.|TRBV7-3|TRBJ2-1
TGTGCCAGCAGCTTAACGCTAGGAGGGTCGGACAATGAGCAGTTCTTC
CASSLTLGGSDNEQFF
>11|.|.|TRBV20-1|TRBJ2-5
TGCAGTGCAGGAGGTGGGATGACCCAGTACTTC
CSAGGGMTQYF
>14|.|.|TRBV5-6|TRBJ2-7
TGTGCCAGCAGCTTCTTGGGGCCAGTCTACGAGCAGTACTTC
CASSFLGPVYEQYF
>14|.|.|TRBV19|TRBJ1-1
TGTGCCAGTAGTACGAGGGGTGTCGACACTGAAGCTTTCTTT
CASSTRGVDTEAFF
>13|.|.|TRBV6-1|TRBJ1-5
TGTGCCACCGCGACAGGTTTTTATCAGCCCCAGCATTTT
CATATGFYQPQHF
>15|.|TRBD2|TRBV5-6|TRBJ2-1
TGTGCCAGCAACCGCTATAGCGGGAGCTACAATGAGCAGTTCTTC
CASNRYSGSYNEQFF
>15|.|.|TRBV15|TRBJ2-6
TGTGCCACCAGCAGAGCAGACTCTGGGGCCAACGTCCTGACTTTC
CATSRADSGANVLTF
>16|once|.|TRBV19|TRBJ1-5
TGTGCCAGTAGTGCACCAAACCGGCAGGACAATCAGCCCCAGCATTTT
CASSAPNRQDNQPQHF
>14|.|.|TRBV6-1|TRBJ2-7
TGTGCCAGCAGTGAAGCCCCGGGGGTCGGGGAGCAGTACTTC
CASSEAPGVGEQYF
>17|few|.|TRBV19|TRBJ2-4
TGTGCCAGTAGCGACGCTAGGGAAGTGAGCAGCAAAAACATTCAGTACTTC
CASSDAREVSSKNIQYF
>15|.|.|TRBV7-9|TRBJ1-1
TGTGCCAGCAGCTTAGCGTCCGCAGGGAACACTGAAGCTTTCTTT
CASSLASAGNTEAFF
>20|.|TRBD2|TRBV29-1|TRBJ2-1
TGCAGCGCTCGGGGTGTTGTAGGGACTAGCGGGAGCTCGAACGGGAATGAGCAGTTCTTC
CSARGVVGTSGSSNGNEQFF
>15|few|.|TRBV19|TRBJ1-3
TGTGCCAGTAGTATTTTTCAGAACTCTGGAAACACCATATATTTT
CASSIFQNSGNTIYF